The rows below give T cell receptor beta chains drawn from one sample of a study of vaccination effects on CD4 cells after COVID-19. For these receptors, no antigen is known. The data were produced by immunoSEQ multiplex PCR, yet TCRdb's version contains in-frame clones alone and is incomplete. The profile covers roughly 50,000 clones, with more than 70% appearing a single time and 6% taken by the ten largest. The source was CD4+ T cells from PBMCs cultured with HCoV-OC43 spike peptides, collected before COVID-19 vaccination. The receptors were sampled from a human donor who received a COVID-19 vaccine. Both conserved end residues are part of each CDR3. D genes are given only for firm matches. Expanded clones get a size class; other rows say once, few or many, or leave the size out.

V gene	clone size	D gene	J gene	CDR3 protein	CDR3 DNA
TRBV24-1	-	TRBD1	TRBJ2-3	CATSAPLGDSTLGTDTQYF	TGTGCCACCAGTGCCCCCCTGGGGGACAGCACCCTCGGCACAGATACGCAGTATTTT
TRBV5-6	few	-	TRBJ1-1	CASSLPNQEAFF	TGTGCCAGCAGCCTCCCTAACCAAGAAGCTTTCTTT
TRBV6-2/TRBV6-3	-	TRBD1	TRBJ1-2	CASSRMDRTRGYTF	TGTGCCAGCAGTCGTATGGACAGGACTCGTGGCTACACCTTC
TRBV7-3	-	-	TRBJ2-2	CASSLEGDSNTGELFF	TGTGCCAGCAGCTTAGAAGGGGATTCGAACACCGGGGAGCTGTTTTTT
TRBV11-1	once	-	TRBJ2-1	CASSLRRSSSYNEQFF	TGTGCCAGCAGCTTACGGAGGAGTAGCTCCTACAATGAGCAGTTCTTC
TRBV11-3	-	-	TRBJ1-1	CASSLTGNTEAFF	TGTGCCAGCAGCCTCACAGGGAACACTGAAGCTTTCTTT
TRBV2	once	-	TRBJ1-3	CATRPRGDSGNTIYF	TGTGCCACCAGACCGCGCGGAGACTCTGGAAACACCATATATTTT
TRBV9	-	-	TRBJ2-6	CASSLRRITSSGGANVLTF	TGTGCCAGCAGTCTCAGACGGATCACTTCCTCTGGTGGGGCCAACGTCCTGACTTTC
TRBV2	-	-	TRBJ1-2	CASSLEGTAPDYTF	TGTGCCAGCAGCCTCGAAGGGACGGCCCCGGACTACACCTTC
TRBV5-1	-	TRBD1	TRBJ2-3	CASSLAGGDTQYF	TGCGCCAGCAGTTTGGCAGGGGGAGATACGCAGTATTTT
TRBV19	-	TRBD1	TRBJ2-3	CASSNYGTARATDTQYF	TGTGCCAGTAGTAATTACGGGACAGCGAGAGCAACAGATACGCAGTATTTT
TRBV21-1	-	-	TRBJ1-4	CASSFQARQGKLFF	TGTGCCAGCAGCTTCCAGGCCCGTCAGGGGAAACTGTTTTTT
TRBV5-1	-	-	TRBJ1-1	CASSLQLMNTEAFF	TGCGCCAGCAGCTTGCAACTGATGAACACTGAAGCTTTCTTT
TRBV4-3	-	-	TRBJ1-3	CASSQVWRDTIYF	TGCGCCAGCAGCCAAGTATGGCGGGACACCATATATTTT
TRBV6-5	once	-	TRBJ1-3	CASSWTRGYSGNTIYF	TGTGCCAGCAGTTGGACCAGAGGCTACTCTGGAAACACCATATATTTT
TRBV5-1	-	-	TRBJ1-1	CASSSGGAHTEAFF	TGCGCCAGCAGCTCGGGGGGCGCGCACACTGAAGCTTTCTTT
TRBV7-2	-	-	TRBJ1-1	CASSLNMGWSEAFF	TGTGCCAGCAGCTTGAATATGGGTTGGTCTGAAGCTTTCTTT
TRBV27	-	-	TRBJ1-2	CASSLMSGEGYTF	TGTGCCAGCAGTTTAATGTCAGGGGAGGGCTACACCTTC
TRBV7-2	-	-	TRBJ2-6	CASSRRRQAPGANVLTF	TGTGCCAGCAGTCGAAGAAGACAGGCCCCTGGGGCCAACGTCCTGACTTTC
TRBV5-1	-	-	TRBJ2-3	CASSLLQGTDTQYF	TGCGCCAGCAGCTTGCTCCAGGGCACAGATACGCAGTATTTT
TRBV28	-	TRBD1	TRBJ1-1	CASSLPTGGYTEAFF	TGTGCCAGCAGTTTACCGACAGGGGGATACACTGAAGCTTTCTTT
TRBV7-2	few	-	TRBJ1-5	CASSLQGNQPQHF	TGTGCCAGCAGCTTACAGGGCAATCAGCCCCAGCATTTT
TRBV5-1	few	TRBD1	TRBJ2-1	CASSDRGKITIQGQFF	TGCGCCAGCAGCGACAGGGGAAAGATTACAATTCAGGGGCAGTTCTTC
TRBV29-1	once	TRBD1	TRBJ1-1	CSVDRGWAFF	TGCAGCGTAGACAGGGGTTGGGCTTTCTTT
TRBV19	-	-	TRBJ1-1	CASSIDIKNTEAFF	TGTGCCAGTAGTATAGATATTAAGAACACTGAAGCTTTCTTT
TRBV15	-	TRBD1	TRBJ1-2	CATSPGGVTGGGYTF	TGTGCCACCAGCCCGGGTGGGGTAACAGGGGGGGGCTACACCTTC
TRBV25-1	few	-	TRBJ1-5	CASSELSRDQPQHF	TGTGCCAGCAGTGAACTTTCTAGGGATCAGCCCCAGCATTTT
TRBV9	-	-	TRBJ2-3	CASSVVDGVRTDTQYF	TGTGCCAGCAGCGTAGTAGACGGGGTACGCACAGATACGCAGTATTTT
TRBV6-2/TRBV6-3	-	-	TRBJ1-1	CASSYRGGTEAFF	TGTGCCAGCAGTTACAGGGGTGGAACTGAAGCTTTCTTT
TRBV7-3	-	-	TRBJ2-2	CASSLRGSTGELFF	TGTGCCAGCAGCTTAAGGGGTAGCACCGGGGAGCTGTTTTTT
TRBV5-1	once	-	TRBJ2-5	CASSYRERETQYF	TGCGCCAGCAGCTATAGGGAGCGAGAGACCCAGTACTTC
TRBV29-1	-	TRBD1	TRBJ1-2	CSVQGQGNYGYTF	TGCAGCGTACAGGGGCAGGGAAACTATGGCTACACCTTC
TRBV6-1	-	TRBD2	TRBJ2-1	CASSEPLAGGSSYNEQFF	TGTGCCAGCAGTGAGCCCCTAGCGGGGGGGAGCTCCTACAATGAGCAGTTCTTC
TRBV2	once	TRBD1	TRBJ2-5	CASSSRQGGQETQYF	TGTGCCAGCAGTTCCAGACAGGGTGGCCAAGAGACCCAGTACTTC
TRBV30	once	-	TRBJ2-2	CAWSVQYDTGELFF	TGTGCCTGGAGTGTACAGTATGACACCGGGGAGCTGTTTTTT
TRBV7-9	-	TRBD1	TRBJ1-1	CASSQGQALKAFF	TGTGCCAGCAGCCAAGGACAGGCACTGAAAGCTTTCTTT
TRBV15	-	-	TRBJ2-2	CATSRGGGTGNTGELFF	TGTGCCACCAGCAGGGGGGGAGGGACAGGAAACACCGGGGAGCTGTTTTTT
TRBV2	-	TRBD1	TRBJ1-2	CASSRDRGSYGYTF	TGTGCCAGCAGCCGGGACAGGGGTTCTTATGGCTACACCTTC
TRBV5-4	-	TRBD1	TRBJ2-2	CASSLASQGRTGELFF	TGTGCCAGCAGCTTGGCCTCACAGGGGAGAACCGGGGAGCTGTTTTTT
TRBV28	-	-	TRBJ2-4	CASSPPTGVTAKNIQYF	TGTGCCAGCAGCCCTCCGACAGGCGTGACAGCCAAAAACATTCAGTACTTC
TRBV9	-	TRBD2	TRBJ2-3	CASSGTSGPDTQYF	TGTGCCAGCAGCGGGACTAGCGGTCCAGATACGCAGTATTTT
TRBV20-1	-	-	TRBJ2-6	CSASSGGANVLTF	TGCAGTGCCAGTTCCGGCGGGGCCAACGTCCTGACTTTC
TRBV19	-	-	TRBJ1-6	CASSSNRDGSPLHF	TGTGCCAGTAGTTCGAACAGGGACGGTTCACCCCTCCACTTT